The source of this T cell receptor (beta chain) is a study of blood T cell repertoires in COVID-19. About the research overall: The study drew acute and convalescent COVID-19 samples from the United States, Italy and Spain. PBMCs, B-cell-depleted T cells, or T cells provided the cDNA or gDNA that made up the material.

This clone was observed a single time. The length of the CDR3 is 14 residues. CDR1 and CDR2 (germline): SQVTM, ANQGSEA. Unmatched junction bases numbered 0, after V lost 1 base and J lost 2 bases. Authors' data handling: Estimated nucleated cell counts came from reference gene primer amplification. TCRdb's table, derived via immunoSEQ multiplex PCR, lists solely in-frame clones and lacks some. Clone size and V and J calls were adopted from that table, with D and trimming inferred from the DNA. The data show about 190,000 clones, roughly 89% seen once. The genes are TRBV29-1 and TRBJ2-1, with 9 nucleotides matching TRBD2. This receptor was taken from a man over 45 with acute or convalescent COVID-19. Sample: peripheral blood. This CDR3 reads CSVEVAGAYNEQFF. CDR3 nucleotide sequence: TGCAGCGTTGAAGTAGCGGGAGCCTACAATGAGCAGTTCTTC.